The entry that follows covers one T cell receptor (beta chain) sequence. Antigen unknown. PCR primers comprised 60 Vbeta and 13 Jbeta primers. TCRdb's table, derived via immunoSEQ multiplex PCR, lists solely in-frame clones and lacks some. This sample has 72,000 or so clones; around 64% occur once, and the top ten carry over 2.5%. Trimming pared 3 bases from V and 4 bases from J, leaving 14 bases between. The CDR3 is 15 residues long. Germline V gene sequence: CDR1 SGDLS, CDR2 YYNGEE. The data originate from a study of cytomegalovirus exposure and HLA in healthy donors. Findings of the study overall: There were some public TCRs occurring in many donors, but most TCR sequences were rare. Later findings reportedly placed an Asian-associated ancestry cluster below the approximately 670-donor mean for N-insertions. A further, later analysis showed that HLA-associated TCR beta chains (compared with equally common others) were more clonally expanded. The study reported that TCR beta sequences accurately predicted HLA-A and HLA-B alleles in most subjects.

Specimen: PBMCs. The sequence derives from a woman aged 50 to 60 in good health and CMV-seronegative. The chain couples TRBV9 to TRBJ1-5, with TRBD1 as a possible D gene (6 bases). The CDR3 spells CASSGGGGMNQPQHF. DNA for the CDR3: TGTGCCAGCAGCGGAGGGGGGGGGATGAATCAGCCCCAGCATTTT.